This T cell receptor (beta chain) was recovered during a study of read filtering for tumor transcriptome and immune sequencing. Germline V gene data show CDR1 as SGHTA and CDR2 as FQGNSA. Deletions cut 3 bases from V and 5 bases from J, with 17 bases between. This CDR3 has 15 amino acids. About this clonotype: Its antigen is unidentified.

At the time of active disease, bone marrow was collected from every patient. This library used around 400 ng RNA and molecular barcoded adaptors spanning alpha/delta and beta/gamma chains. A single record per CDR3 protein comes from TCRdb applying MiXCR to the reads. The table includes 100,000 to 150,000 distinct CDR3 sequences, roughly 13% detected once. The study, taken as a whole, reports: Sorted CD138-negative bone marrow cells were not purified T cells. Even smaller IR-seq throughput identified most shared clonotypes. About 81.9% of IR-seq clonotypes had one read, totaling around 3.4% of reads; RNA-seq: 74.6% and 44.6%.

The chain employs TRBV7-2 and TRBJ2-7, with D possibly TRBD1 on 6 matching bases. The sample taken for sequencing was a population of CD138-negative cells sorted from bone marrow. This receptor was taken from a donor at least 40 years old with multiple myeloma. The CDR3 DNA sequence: TGTGCCAGCAGCTTGGGGGCGACGGCAGGCCACGAGCAGTACTTC. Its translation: CASSLGATAGHEQYF.